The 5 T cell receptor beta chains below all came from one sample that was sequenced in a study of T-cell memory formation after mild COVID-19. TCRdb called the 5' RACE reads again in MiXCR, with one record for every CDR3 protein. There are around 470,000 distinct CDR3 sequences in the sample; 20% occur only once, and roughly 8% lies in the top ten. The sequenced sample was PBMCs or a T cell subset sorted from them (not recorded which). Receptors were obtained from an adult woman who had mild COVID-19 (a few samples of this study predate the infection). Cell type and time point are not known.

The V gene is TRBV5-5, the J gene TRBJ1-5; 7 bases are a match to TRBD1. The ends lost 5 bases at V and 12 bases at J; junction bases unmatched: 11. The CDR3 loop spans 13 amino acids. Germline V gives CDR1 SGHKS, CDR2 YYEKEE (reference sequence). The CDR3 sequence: CASSLGWTGFQHF. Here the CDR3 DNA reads TGTGCCAGCAGTCTGGGGTGGACAGGATTCCAGCATTTT.

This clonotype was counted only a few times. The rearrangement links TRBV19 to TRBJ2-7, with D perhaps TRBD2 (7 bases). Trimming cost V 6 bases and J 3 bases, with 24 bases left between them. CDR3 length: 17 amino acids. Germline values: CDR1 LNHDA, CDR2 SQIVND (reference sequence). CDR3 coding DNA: TGTGCCAGTAGACCCGAAATAGGGCGGGGGCACCACTACGAGCAGTACTTC. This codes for CASRPEIGRGHHYEQYF.

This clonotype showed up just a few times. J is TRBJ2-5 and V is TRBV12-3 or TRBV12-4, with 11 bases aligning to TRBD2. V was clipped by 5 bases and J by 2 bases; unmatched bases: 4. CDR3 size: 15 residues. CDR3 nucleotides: TGTGCCAGCAGTACCCGACTAGCGGGGCAAGAGACCCAGTACTTC. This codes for CASSTRLAGQETQYF.

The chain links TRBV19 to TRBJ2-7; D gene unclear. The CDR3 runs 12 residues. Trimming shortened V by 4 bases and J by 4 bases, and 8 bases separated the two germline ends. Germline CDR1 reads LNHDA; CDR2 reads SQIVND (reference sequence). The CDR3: CASSSWDYEQYF. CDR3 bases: TGTGCCAGTAGTAGTTGGGATTACGAGCAGTACTTC.

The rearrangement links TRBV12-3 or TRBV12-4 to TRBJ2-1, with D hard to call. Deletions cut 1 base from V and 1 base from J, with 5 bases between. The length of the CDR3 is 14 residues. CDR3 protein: CASSLVISYNEQFF. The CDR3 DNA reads TGTGCCAGCAGTTTAGTTATTTCCTACAATGAGCAGTTCTTC.